The 15 T cell receptor beta chains below come from one sample, sequenced in a study of OX40 agonist ivuxolimab in advanced cancers. The library was generated by the immunoSEQ multiplex PCR assay. As stored in TCRdb, this immuneACCESS dataset retains in-frame rearrangements with V and J assigned. A fraction of the clones does not appear; measured against another copy, unresolved V genes explain less than half of the discrepancy, and the remainder lacks a known reason. Present in this sample are approximately 69,000 clones, around 89% of which were seen just once. The ten biggest clones cover 8% to 11% of the sample. Sequenced material: CD4+ or CD8+ T cells sorted from blood, taken in a trial of the OX40 agonist ivuxolimab. Source of these receptors: an adult with an advanced solid tumor such as melanoma, head and neck, liver or kidney cancer.

This clone was observed a handful of times. The chain has TRBV7-2 and TRBJ1-5, with a possible D match to TRBD1 (5 bases). The CDR3 spans 13 residues. The V and J ends lost 2 bases and 7 bases respectively, with 9 bases between them. Germline CDR1 reads SGHTA; CDR2 reads FQGNSA. CDR3 sequence reads: CASSLFQGQPQHF. The DNA of the CDR3 is TGTGCCAGCAGCTTATTCCAGGGCCAGCCCCAGCATTTT.

The genes are TRBV28 and TRBJ1-1; a possible D gene is TRBD1 (6 bases). With 7 bases removed from V and 6 bases from J, the gap between germline ends came to 9 bases. Germline values: CDR1 MDHEN, CDR2 SYDVKM. This CDR3 has 11 amino acids. The CDR3: CASKGVAEAFF. The CDR3 DNA is TGTGCCAGCAAGGGGGTCGCTGAAGCTTTCTTT.

J is TRBJ2-2 and V is TRBV9; possibly TRBD2 for D (5 bases). The CDR3 contains 14 residues. Germline CDR1 and CDR2: SGDLS and YYNGEE. V was trimmed by 2 bases and J by 5 bases, leaving 10 bases between them. Here the CDR3 reads CASSVPGVTGELFF. The CDR3 nucleotides are TGTGCCAGCAGCGTCCCCGGGGTTACCGGGGAGCTGTTTTTT.

The V and J genes are TRBV11-3 and TRBJ2-7; no clear D. Between the trimmed V and J ends, which lost 3 bases and 6 bases, there was a span of 15 bases. Germline values: CDR1 SGHNT, CDR2 YENEEA. This CDR3 region has 14 residues. The CDR3 DNA follows: TGTGCCAGCAGCTTTGGGGAAGGTGCAACCGAGCAGTACTTC. Its translation is CASSFGEGATEQYF.

This clone was picked up a small number of times. The genes are TRBV19 and TRBJ1-1, with D hard to call. The CDR3 contains 11 residues. Germline V CDR1 and CDR2: LNHDA, SQIVND (reference sequence). V lost 7 bases and J 11 bases, leaving 14 bases between the germline ends. CDR3 sequence reads: CASMGDLMAFF. CDR3 coding DNA: TGTGCCAGTATGGGAGATTTGATGGCTTTCTTT.

The chain recombines TRBV29-1 with TRBJ2-2; no reliable D call. Germline-derived CDR1 and CDR2 are SQVTM and ANQGSEA. The CDR3 is made up of 15 amino acids. V dropped 6 bases and J dropped 2 bases, with 16 bases sitting between them. The chain's CDR3 is CSVEIRLANTGELFF. CDR3 in DNA: TGCAGCGTCGAGATCAGGCTCGCCAACACCGGGGAGCTGTTTTTT.

The chain recombines TRBV27 with TRBJ1-2; D is unclear. CDR1 is MNHEY and CDR2 is SMNVEV in the germline V gene (reference sequence). The CDR3 runs 14 residues. With 5 bases removed from V and 4 bases from J, the gap between germline ends came to 14 bases. The CDR3 DNA reads TGTGCCAGCAGTGACACGTCGAAGAGCTATGGCTACACCTTC. Protein product: CASSDTSKSYGYTF.

The rearrangement links TRBV5-4 to TRBJ2-1; D gene uncertain. The germline V gene encodes CDR1 SGHNT and CDR2 YYREEE (reference sequence). The CDR3 spans 14 residues. V lost 4 bases and J 1 base, leaving 9 bases between the germline ends. The CDR3 sequence: CASSQSRSYNEQFF. The CDR3 bases are TGTGCCAGCAGCCAGTCTCGGTCCTACAATGAGCAGTTCTTC. The whole variable domain, remainder taken from reference TRBV5-4 and TRBJ2-1, is ETGVTQSPTHLIKTRGQQVTLRCSSQSGHNTVSWYQQALGQGPQFIFQYYREEENGRGNFPPRFSGLQFPNYSSELNVNALELDDSALYLCASSQSRSYNEQFFGPGTRLTVL.

This clone was detected only a few times. V is TRBV7-2 and J is TRBJ1-1; 9 bases align to TRBD1. V shed 3 bases and J 5 bases; nucleotides not matched to a gene: 4. The CDR3 contains 14 residues. The germline gives CDR1 SGHTA, CDR2 FQGNSA. The CDR3 DNA reads as TGTGCCAGCAGCTTGACAGGGGGGTTTACTGAAGCTTTCTTT. This translates into CASSLTGGFTEAFF.

The chain joins TRBV9 to TRBJ2-1; 8 bases match TRBD2. The CDR3 loop spans 22 amino acids. V lost 3 bases and J lost 5; bases outside the gene matches: 28. Per the germline V gene, CDR1 is SGDLS and CDR2 is YYNGEE. CDR3 bases: TGTGCCAGCAGCGCAAGGCTAGGAAGGGCGGGAGGTGCTCGGGTAATCAACAATGAGCAGTTCTTC. Translated: CASSARLGRAGGARVINNEQFF.

V gene TRBV11-3 combines with J gene TRBJ2-7; 8 positions agree with TRBD2. This CDR3 has 15 residues. V trimming: 5 bases; J trimming: 4 bases; junction bases outside the gene matches: 10. Germline loops: CDR1 SGHNT, CDR2 YENEEA. The CDR3 sequence is CASSQAAGAFYEQYF. The CDR3 coding sequence is TGTGCCAGCAGCCAAGCAGCGGGAGCTTTTTACGAGCAGTACTTC.

The V gene is TRBV7-9, the J gene TRBJ2-3; D perhaps matches TRBD1 (6 bases). CDR1 and CDR2 (germline): SEHNR, FQNEAQ (reference sequence). Trimming removed 4 bases at V and 0 bases at J, with 17 bases between. This CDR3 comprises 17 residues. The CDR3 reads CASSYTPGVGSTDTQYF. The CDR3 DNA sequence: TGTGCCAGCAGCTATACTCCAGGGGTGGGTAGCACAGATACGCAGTATTTT. Filled out from reference TRBV7-9 and TRBJ2-3, the complete variable domain reads DTGVSQNPRHKITKRGQNVTFRCDPISEHNRLYWYRQTLGQGPEFLTYFQNEAQLEKSRLLSDRFSAERPKGSFSTLEIQRTEQGDSAMYLCASSYTPGVGSTDTQYFGPGTRLTVL.

The V and J genes are TRBV29-1 and TRBJ2-2; D unresolved. The CDR3 has 11 amino acids. Germline CDR1 reads SQVTM; CDR2 reads ANQGSEA. V was clipped by 7 bases and J by 4 bases, with 7 bases between them. CDR3 region: CSGGSTGELFF. In nucleotides, the CDR3 is TGCAGCGGCGGTAGCACCGGGGAGCTGTTTTTT.

This chain connects TRBV19 to TRBJ2-7, with 14 bases lining up with TRBD2. The CDR3 sequence is 20 residues long. The J segment lost 6 bases and the V segment lost 4 bases, leaving 20 bases of the junction unmatched. The V gene's germline CDR1 is LNHDA and CDR2 SQIVND (reference sequence). CDR3 in amino acids: CASSRITGTSGSSLGAEQYF. For the CDR3, the DNA is TGTGCCAGTAGTAGAATCACCGGGACTAGCGGGAGCTCCCTGGGGGCCGAGCAGTACTTC.

The chain links TRBV11-3 to TRBJ2-1; 8 nucleotides agree with TRBD1. The germline V gene has CDR1 SGHNT and CDR2 YENEEA. This CDR3 contains 16 residues. Trimming took 5 bases from V and 9 from J; bases not matched to a gene: 15. CDR3 residues: CASSKGRGPGITEQFF. CDR3 in DNA: TGTGCCAGCAGCAAAGGCAGGGGGCCTGGGATTACTGAGCAGTTCTTC.